The 12 T cell receptor beta chains presented below share a single source sample, sequenced in a study of shared clonotypes between healthy human individuals. Profiling relied on immunoSEQ multiplex PCR, and the TCRdb table lists in-frame clones only, not all of them. The sample includes over 2 million clones, 85% to 95% of them seen just once. The sample comprised naive CD4+ T cells sorted from blood. Subset reported: CD45RA+ positively selected. Receptors originate from a man younger than 30 in good health.

This chain's CDR3 is CASSLRTSGPYEQYF. The CDR3, as DNA: TGTGCCAGCAGTCTTCGGACTAGCGGGCCTTACGAGCAGTACTTC. V usage is TRBV6-5 and J usage is TRBJ2-7; TRBD2 aligns across 11 bases. CDR3 size: 15 residues. V shed 5 bases and J 4 bases; nucleotides not matched to a gene: 7. Germline CDR1 reads MNHEY; CDR2 reads SVGAGI.

The chain couples TRBV7-2 to TRBJ2-1; D ambiguous. There are 13 residues in the CDR3. Trimming cost V 5 bases and J 5 bases, with 10 bases left between them. Germline lookup yields CDR1 SGHTA and CDR2 FQGNSA. CDR3 in amino acids: CASSRKTDNEQFF. The CDR3 DNA reads as TGTGCCAGCAGCCGGAAGACTGACAATGAGCAGTTCTTC.

This chain joins TRBV5-4 and TRBJ1-2; 7 bases fit TRBD1. After removal of 0 bases from V and 2 bases from J, the junction contained 4 bases not matched to a gene. The germline V gene has CDR1 SGHNT and CDR2 YYREEE (reference sequence). The length of the CDR3 is 15 residues. The CDR3 DNA is TGTGCCAGCAGCTTGGTGATAGGGGGCAACTATGGCTACACCTTC. Translation gives CASSLVIGGNYGYTF.

This chain links TRBV13 with TRBJ1-6; D is unresolved. The CDR3 length is 15 residues. Per germline, CDR1 PRHDT and CDR2 FYEKMQ (reference sequence). Trimming shortened V by 2 bases and J by 10 bases, and 15 bases separated the two germline ends. CDR3 sequence reads: CASSLNGLVASPLHF. The CDR3 nucleotides read TGTGCCAGCAGCTTAAATGGTTTGGTAGCCTCACCCCTCCACTTT.

The chain recombines TRBV5-1 with TRBJ1-4; no clear D. The germline V gene encodes CDR1 SGHRS and CDR2 YFSETQ. V was clipped by 1 base and J by 2 bases, with 12 bases between them. The CDR3 contains 16 residues. The CDR3 protein is CASSLTGIGTNEKLFF. The DNA of the CDR3 is TGCGCCAGCAGCTTGACGGGAATCGGGACTAATGAAAAACTGTTTTTT.

The chain has TRBV10-2 and TRBJ2-7; D remains ambiguous. Trimming left V 2 bases short and J 3 bases short, with 8 bases between. The CDR3 extends over 13 amino acids. Germline assignment: CDR1 WSHSY and CDR2 SAAADI. The CDR3 DNA follows: TGCGCCAGCAGTGAGGAACGGTACTACGAGCAGTACTTC. The encoded protein is CASSEERYYEQYF.

As regards this clone: This same CDR3 is encoded by further DNA sequences in the sample. The V call is TRBV12-5, the J call TRBJ1-5; D remains ambiguous. Germline V gene lookup returns CDR1 LGHNT and CDR2 FRNRAP. V was pared by 1 base and J by 5 bases, with 3 bases between. The CDR3 is made up of 12 amino acids. CDR3 nucleotides: TGTGCTAGTGGTTTGGCGGATCAGCCCCAGCATTTT. Its protein product is CASGLADQPQHF.

The chain is built from TRBV2 and TRBJ1-3; TRBD1 is a possible D gene (5 bases). Trimming shortened V by 6 bases and J by 0 bases, and 9 bases separated the two germline ends. This CDR3 is built from 14 residues. From germline, CDR1 is SNHLY and CDR2 FYNNEI. The DNA of the CDR3 is TGTGCCAGCAGGTATGACAGCTCTGGAAACACCATATATTTT. Its protein is CASRYDSSGNTIYF.

This clone was seen once. The chain combines TRBV19 with TRBJ2-3; 11 bases map to TRBD2. V trimming: 4 bases; J trimming: 6 bases; junction bases outside the gene matches: 6. The germline CDR1 and CDR2 sequences are LNHDA and SQIVND (reference sequence). This CDR3 has 15 residues. The CDR3 here is CASSTTSGRADTQYF. Written as DNA, the CDR3 is TGTGCCAGTAGTACCACTAGCGGGAGAGCTGATACGCAGTATTTT. The entire variable domain, with the rest obtained from reference TRBV19 and TRBJ2-3, is as follows: DGGITQSPKYLFRKEGQNVTLSCEQNLNHDAMYWYRQDPGQGLRLIYYSQIVNDFQKGDIAEGYSVSREKKESFPLTVTSAQKNPTAFYLCASSTTSGRADTQYFGPGTRLTVL.

The chain employs TRBV2 and TRBJ2-5, with a tentative D call TRBD1 (6 bases). Germline CDR1 SNHLY, CDR2 FYNNEI. Deletions cut 7 bases from V and 2 bases from J, with 20 bases between. The CDR3 sequence is 16 residues long. The CDR3 DNA follows: TGTGCCAGCAACCCCCCTCTAGGACAGATACAAGAGACCCAGTACTTC. It yields the protein CASNPPLGQIQETQYF.

The chain couples TRBV6-5 to TRBJ1-1; D unresolved. This CDR3 has 15 residues. V was trimmed by 2 bases and J by 1 base, leaving 11 bases between them. CDR1 and CDR2 (germline): MNHEY, SVGAGI. CDR3 sequence reads: CASSYVGVGNTEAFF. CDR3 in DNA: TGTGCCAGCAGTTACGTCGGGGTAGGGAACACTGAAGCTTTCTTT.

The rearrangement joins TRBV10-2 to TRBJ1-5; 10 bases line up with TRBD1. The CDR3 loop spans 16 amino acids. Losses at the gene ends were 6 bases for V and 2 bases for J; bases not matched to a gene: 7. Germline V CDR1 and CDR2: WSHSY, SAAADI. CDR3 sequence (DNA): TGCGCCAGCAGCTATTCCGGGACAGGGGGCAATCAGCCCCAGCATTTT. This sequence encodes CASSYSGTGGNQPQHF.